The entry that follows covers one T cell receptor beta chain sequence. It has no known antigen specificity. The read falls 3 residues short of the CDR3 end, and the missing part is taken from the germline J gene. From its cysteine to its phenylalanine, the CDR3 spans 13 amino acids. Only the CDR3 bases that were read are kept: 30 of them, in frame from base 1. V lost 4 bases and J lost 1 base; the stretch between them is 2 bases long. The germline V gene yields SGHTA for CDR1 and FQGNSA for CDR2. Equivalent amounts of genomic DNA from CVID and control samples were used as sequencing input. For every sample, a 60 bp segment covering the rearranged TCRbeta CDR3 region was amplified and then sequenced. TCRbeta amplification used the immunoSEQ assay, a bias-corrected multiplex PCR with high-throughput sequencing. The authors processed their data as follows. Every unique nucleotide sequence counted as a clone and was annotated with V, D and J genes, copy number and frequency. Sequences were labeled productive if in frame, and non-productive if out of frame or containing stop codons. Clonality was calculated from Shannon's entropy as previously described. The predicted amino acid sequences of productive clones were used to derive the mean CDR3 Kyte-Doolittle hydropathy. The R hclust function was used to hierarchically cluster scaled V gene usage with Manhattan distance and complete linkage. Sharing of clones by CDR3 amino acid sequence was evaluated by resampling 12 repertoires per group over 100 rounds. The repertoires were searched for 70 published EBV-specific and fewer than 250 published CMV-specific TCRbeta sequences. Two CVID samples yielding fewer than 10,000 sequences were excluded from analysis, leaving 42 CVID repertoires. In its TCRdb copy, this immuneACCESS table keeps in-frame sequences only and misses some clones. Where compared with another copy, unresolved V genes explain less than half of these, and the others have no known cause. V and J calls and clone size come straight from that table; D and trimming were deduced from the DNA. The table shows almost 20,000 clones here, with no singletons. In total, the top ten clones hold approximately 2.6% of the sample.

The data belong to a study of T cell clonality in common variable immunodeficiency (dated by TCRdb to about 2015). The paper's findings and limits, for the study overall: It was noted by the authors that sequencing of the repertoires of T cell subpopulations would be needed to clarify the cause of the increased clonality in CVID. Correlations between repertoire features and clinical complications were limited by patient heterogeneity within the CVID cohort. CVID subjects shared fewer TCRbeta clones with each other than healthy controls did (p < 0.0001). Even though DNA input was the same, control samples had an average of about 80,000 unique sequences each, compared with about 31,000 in CVID samples. TCRbeta clonality was higher in CVID subjects than in healthy controls (t-test p = 0.018), and the increase was most characteristic of about a third of subjects. Fewer deletions and N-nucleotide insertions were reportedly observed in CVID TCRbeta sequences, and highly modified clones with 13 or more V deletions were reportedly absent from CVID TCRbeta sequences.

Standard criteria were used to diagnose CVID, namely serum IgG, IgA and/or IgM reduced below the normal range together with specific antibody deficiency. There were 40 to 45 subjects in the CVID group (around 30 male and about 15 female), ranging in age from roughly 9 to 65 years, with a mean age of roughly 39. Predominantly Caucasian heritage was noted among both the CVID patients and the healthy controls. At the time of study participation, every CVID subject had been on replacement immunoglobulin therapy for one year or longer. No CVID subject was ill or taking immunomodulatory or immunosuppressive medication when blood was collected. Heparinized peripheral whole blood samples of roughly 5 to 8.5 ml were obtained from each donor. Genomic DNA from adults with common variable immune deficiency (CVID) and from healthy adult controls was used for sequencing of TCRbeta CDR3 repertoires. Diluted blood was density-centrifuged over Hypaque 1077 or Ficoll-Paque to isolate peripheral blood mononuclear cells. Genomic DNA was extracted from unsorted mononuclear cells by Qiagen column purification or by a centrifugation-based method.

The receptor's source is a human donor with common variable immunodeficiency. In this chain, TRBV7-2 is recombined with TRBJ2-6; there is no confident call for the D gene. Sequenced input: peripheral blood mononuclear cells. This receptor has the CDR3 CASSSSGANVLTF. The DNA read from the CDR3 is TGTGCCAGCAGCTCGTCTGGGGCCAACGTC.